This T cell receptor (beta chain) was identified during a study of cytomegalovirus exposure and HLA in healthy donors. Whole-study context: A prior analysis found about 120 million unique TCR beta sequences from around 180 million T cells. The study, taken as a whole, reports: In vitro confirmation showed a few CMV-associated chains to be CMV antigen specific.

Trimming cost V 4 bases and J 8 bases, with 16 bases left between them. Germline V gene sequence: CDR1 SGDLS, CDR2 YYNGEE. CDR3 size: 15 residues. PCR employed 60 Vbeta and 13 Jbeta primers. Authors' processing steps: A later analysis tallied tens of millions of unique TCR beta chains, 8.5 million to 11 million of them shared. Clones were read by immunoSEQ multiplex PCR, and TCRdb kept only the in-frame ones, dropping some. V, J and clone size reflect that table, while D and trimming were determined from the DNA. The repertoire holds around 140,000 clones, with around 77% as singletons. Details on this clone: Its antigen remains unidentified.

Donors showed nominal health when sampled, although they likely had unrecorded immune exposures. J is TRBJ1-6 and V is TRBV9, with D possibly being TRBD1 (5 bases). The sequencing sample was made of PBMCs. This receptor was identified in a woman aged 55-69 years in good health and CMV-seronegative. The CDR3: CASSPSVQVDSPLHF. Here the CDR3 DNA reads TGTGCCAGCAGCCCCTCCGTACAGGTTGATTCACCCCTCCACTTT.